The text below deals with one T cell receptor beta chain. This sample is part of a study of T cell responses to AZD1222 COVID-19 vaccine. V was cut by 1 base and J by 4 bases, with 16 bases left in between. Per the germline V gene, CDR1 is SQVTM and CDR2 is ANQGSEA. This CDR3 contains 15 residues. Using immunoSEQ multiplex PCR, the repertoire was profiled, and TCRdb retains in-frame clones only, with some absent. This sample yields roughly 110,000 clones, of which 88% are seen a single time; under 6.5% belongs to the top ten. The material was peripheral blood, obtained 28 days after the second AZD1222 dose. This sequence originates from an adult who received the AZD1222 COVID-19 vaccine. The V and J genes are TRBV29-1 and TRBJ1-1; TRBD1 might be the D (5 bases). Here the CDR3 DNA reads TGCAGCGTTGAAGCCCCCAAAATTGGGGCCACTGAAGCTTTCTTT. As protein: CSVEAPKIGATEAFF.